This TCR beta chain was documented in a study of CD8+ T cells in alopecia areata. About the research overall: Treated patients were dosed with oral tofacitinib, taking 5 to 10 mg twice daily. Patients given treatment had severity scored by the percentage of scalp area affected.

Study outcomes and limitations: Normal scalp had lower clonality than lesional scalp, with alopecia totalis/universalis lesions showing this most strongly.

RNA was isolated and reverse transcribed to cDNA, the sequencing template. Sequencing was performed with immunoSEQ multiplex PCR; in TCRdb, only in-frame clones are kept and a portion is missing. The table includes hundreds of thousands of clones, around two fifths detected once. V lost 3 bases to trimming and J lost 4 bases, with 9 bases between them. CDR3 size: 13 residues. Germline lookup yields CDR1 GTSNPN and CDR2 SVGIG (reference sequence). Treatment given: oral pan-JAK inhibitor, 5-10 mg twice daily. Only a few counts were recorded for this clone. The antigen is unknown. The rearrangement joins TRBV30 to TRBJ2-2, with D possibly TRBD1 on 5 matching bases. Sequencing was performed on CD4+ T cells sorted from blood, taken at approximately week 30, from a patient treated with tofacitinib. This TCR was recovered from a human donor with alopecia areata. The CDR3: CAWSTGATGELFF. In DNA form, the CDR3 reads TGTGCCTGGAGCACAGGAGCCACCGGGGAGCTGTTTTTT.